A selection of T cell receptor beta chains follows, all from one sample in a study of cytomegalovirus exposure and HLA in healthy donors. TCRdb's copy holds only in-frame clones and misses some; the assay was immunoSEQ multiplex PCR. Of around 60,000 clones in the sample, 90% are singletons; the top ten hold 2.5% to 3.5%. Sequenced: PBMCs. The receptors stem from a man aged 18 to 30 in good health and CMV-seronegative. Each CDR3 is given with its conserved first and last residue. The D gene is left open where the match is weak.

j_gene: TRBJ2-1
v_gene: TRBV7-9
d_gene: NA
len: 15
CDR3aa: CASSPTLDSYNEQFF

j_gene: TRBJ1-3
v_gene: TRBV11-2
d_gene: NA
len: 19
CDR3aa: CASSLDRPGHRLVGNTIYF

j_gene: TRBJ1-4
v_gene: TRBV7-9
d_gene: NA
len: 15
CDR3aa: CASSAYRDFNEKLFF

j_gene: TRBJ2-7
v_gene: TRBV2
d_gene: TRBD2
len: 17
CDR3aa: CASSGGRLGLAGAGQYF

j_gene: TRBJ1-2
v_gene: TRBV29-1
d_gene: NA
len: 13
CDR3aa: CSVEVRVHYGYTF

j_gene: TRBJ1-5
v_gene: TRBV27
d_gene: NA
len: 13
CDR3aa: CASSPRENQPQHF

j_gene: TRBJ2-7
v_gene: TRBV2
d_gene: TRBD2
len: 16
CDR3aa: CASSESGARSSYEQYF

j_gene: TRBJ1-1
v_gene: TRBV5-1
d_gene: TRBD1
len: 17
CDR3aa: CASSSTPGQELNTEAFF

j_gene: TRBJ2-5
v_gene: TRBV27
d_gene: NA
len: 16
CDR3aa: CASSTIGGGGEETQYF

j_gene: TRBJ1-4
v_gene: TRBV5-8
d_gene: NA
len: 13
CDR3aa: CASSHSLNEKLFF

j_gene: TRBJ2-7
v_gene: TRBV5-4
d_gene: NA
len: 14
CDR3aa: CASSFAGQVYEQYF

j_gene: TRBJ1-5
v_gene: TRBV19
d_gene: TRBD1
len: 15
CDR3aa: CASSLGQLFNQPQHF

j_gene: TRBJ2-1
v_gene: TRBV6-6
d_gene: NA
len: 11
CDR3aa: CASSLQVTQFF

j_gene: TRBJ2-7
v_gene: TRBV28
d_gene: TRBD2
len: 14
CDR3aa: CASSLASGFYEQYF